The text below deals with one T cell receptor (beta chain). This sample is drawn from a study of brain T cells in children with intractable seizures. Surgery cases with the highest brain T cell transcript signatures were chosen for sequencing. Repertoires were generated with immunoSEQ multiplex PCR, while TCRdb's copy carries only in-frame clones and drops some. The data hold about 550 clones, with about 74% observed a single time. CDR3 length: 14 amino acids. The V end was cut by 5 bases, the J end by 1 base, with 10 bases between. Germline CDR1 is SEHNR and CDR2 is FQNEAQ (reference sequence). The V gene is TRBV7-9, the J gene TRBJ2-3, with D perhaps matching TRBD1 (5 bases). This specimen was resected brain tissue, taken at surgery. The receptor comes from a boy aged 5-17 years with tuberous sclerosis and intractable seizures. The CDR3 region has the DNA TGTGCCAGCAGCGTCCAACAGGGCACAGATACGCAGTATTTT. As protein: CASSVQQGTDTQYF. Full variable domain (outside the CDR3, taken from reference TRBV7-9 and TRBJ2-3): DTGVSQNPRHKITKRGQNVTFRCDPISEHNRLYWYRQTLGQGPEFLTYFQNEAQLEKSRLLSDRFSAERPKGSFSTLEIQRTEQGDSAMYLCASSVQQGTDTQYFGPGTRLTVL.